Each of the 32 T cell receptor beta chains below was sequenced from the same sample in a study of cytomegalovirus exposure and HLA in healthy donors. The PCR had 60 Vbeta and 13 Jbeta primers. Using immunoSEQ multiplex PCR, the repertoire was profiled, and TCRdb retains in-frame clones only, with some absent. The sample consists of fewer than 20,000 clones, 60% to 80% of them appearing once. The material sequenced was PBMCs. Receptor source: a man aged 18 to 30 in good health and CMV-seronegative.

J is TRBJ2-5 and V is TRBV9; perhaps TRBD2 as D (6 bases). The germline gives CDR1 SGDLS, CDR2 YYNGEE. The ends were cut back, 2 bases at V and 4 bases at J, with 15 bases in the middle. The CDR3 consists of 15 residues. The DNA for the CDR3 is TGTGCCAGCAGCGTGAGGCCAGCGGGCGGAGAGACCCAGTACTTC. Translation: CASSVRPAGGETQYF.

This clone has only a few counts. The J gene is TRBJ1-2, the V gene TRBV6-5; D is undetermined. Germline assignment: CDR1 MNHEY and CDR2 SVGAGI. The CDR3 is made up of 12 amino acids. The V gene lost 5 bases and the J gene lost 5 bases, with 9 bases spanning the gap. The CDR3: CASSGSNYGYTF. CDR3 DNA sequence: TGTGCCAGCAGTGGCTCGAATTATGGCTACACCTTC.

The rearrangement joins TRBV12-5 to TRBJ2-1; 12 nucleotides agree with TRBD2. The CDR3 is 17 amino acids. V dropped 2 bases and J dropped 4; count of bases not matched to a gene: 6. Germline-derived CDR1 and CDR2 are LGHNT and FRNRAP. As DNA, the CDR3 is TGTGCTAGTGGTTTGCCACGACTAGCGGGAGTTTACAATGAGCAGTTCTTC. Its translation: CASGLPRLAGVYNEQFF.

The rearrangement uses TRBV6-5 and TRBJ1-1; 8 bases map to TRBD1. The CDR3 is 13 amino acids. The trim removed 5 bases at V and 4 bases at J, leaving 3 bases unmatched. Germline assignment: CDR1 MNHEY and CDR2 SVGAGI. Written as DNA, the CDR3 is TGTGCCAGCAGTATAACAGGGGGCACTGAAGCTTTCTTT. It is translated as CASSITGGTEAFF.

The genes are TRBV5-1 and TRBJ1-1; the D gene is possibly TRBD1 (6 bases). CDR3 length equals 15 residues. V was cut by 0 bases and J by 0 bases, with 9 bases left in between. Germline-derived CDR1 and CDR2 are SGHRS and YFSETQ. The CDR3 coding sequence is TGCGCCAGCAGCTTGGACGGACAGTTGAACACTGAAGCTTTCTTT. Amino acid sequence: CASSLDGQLNTEAFF. The whole variable domain, filled in from reference TRBV5-1 and TRBJ1-1, reads KAGVTQTPRYLIKTRGQQVTLSCSPISGHRSVSWYQQTPGQGLQFLFEYFSETQRNKGNFPGRFSGRQFSNSRSEMNVSTLELGDSALYLCASSLDGQLNTEAFFGQGTRLTVV.

The chain joins TRBV30 to TRBJ1-1, with 9 bases that match TRBD1. Losses at the gene ends were 6 bases for V and 1 base for J; bases not matched to a gene: 12. Germline V gene data show CDR1 as GTSNPN and CDR2 as SVGIG (reference sequence). CDR3 length: 16 amino acids. CDR3 sequence: CACGQGKPFPNTEAFF. The DNA of the CDR3 is TGTGCCTGTGGACAGGGGAAGCCCTTTCCGAACACTGAAGCTTTCTTT.

J is TRBJ1-5 and V is TRBV7-9, with D unclear. Germline CDR1 and CDR2: SEHNR and FQNEAQ (reference sequence). The CDR3 is 14 residues long. V lost 10 bases to trimming and J lost 0 bases, with 13 bases between them. The CDR3 region is CATGKDFSNQPQHF. For the CDR3, the DNA is TGTGCCACCGGAAAGGACTTTAGCAATCAGCCCCAGCATTTT.

This clone was found once. V and J are TRBV29-1 and TRBJ2-1, with 12 bases fitting TRBD2. V was pared by 6 bases and J by 5 bases, with 2 bases of the junction left unmatched. The V gene's germline CDR1 is SQVTM and CDR2 ANQGSEA. The CDR3 is made up of 13 amino acids. Here the CDR3 DNA reads TGCAGCGTGGCTAGCGGGAGGGACAATGAGCAGTTCTTC. This sequence encodes CSVASGRDNEQFF.

The V call is TRBV5-1, the J call TRBJ1-1; D unresolved. Looked up from germline, CDR1 is SGHRS and CDR2 is YFSETQ. Trimming took 0 bases from V and 3 from J, leaving 9 bases between them. The CDR3 spans 14 residues. In nucleotides, the CDR3 is TGCGCCAGCAGCTTGGGAAACGGTGACACTGAAGCTTTCTTT. Its protein is CASSLGNGDTEAFF.

This clone was recorded a few times. The V call is TRBV7-9, the J call TRBJ1-4; D is unresolved. CDR1 SEHNR and CDR2 FQNEAQ come from the germline V gene (reference sequence). The length of the CDR3 is 11 residues. Trimming took off 5 bases at V and 8 bases at J, with 6 bases between the two ends. CDR3 loop: CASSEEEKLFF. The DNA of the CDR3 is TGTGCCAGCAGCGAGGAGGAAAAACTGTTTTTT.

This clone has just one count. The rearrangement uses TRBV29-1 and TRBJ2-3, with 8 nucleotides matching TRBD2. CDR3 length equals 11 residues. J was trimmed by 15 bases and V by 0 bases; bases with no gene match: 5. CDR1 SQVTM and CDR2 ANQGSEA come from the germline V gene. CDR3 sequence reads: CSVEEGTRSYF. The CDR3 DNA follows: TGCAGCGTTGAAGAGGGGACTAGAAGTTATTTT.

The chain recombines TRBV27 with TRBJ2-1; TRBD2 matches 10 bases. The CDR3 length is 15 residues. Germline V lookup: CDR1 MNHEY, CDR2 SMNVEV (reference sequence). V dropped 7 bases and J dropped 5; count of bases not matched to a gene: 8. The CDR3, as DNA: TGTGCCAGCACCCTTACTAGCGGGATGAACAATGAGCAGTTCTTC. Residues: CASTLTSGMNNEQFF.

This clone was detected only a few times. V is TRBV5-4 and J is TRBJ2-6; TRBD1 matches at 7 bases. V gave up 5 bases and J gave up 2 bases; unmatched junction bases: 4. This CDR3 region has 15 residues. CDR1 and CDR2 (germline): SGHNT, YYREEE (reference sequence). CDR3 loop: CASRTDRAGANVLTF. The CDR3 bases are TGTGCCAGCAGGACTGACAGGGCTGGGGCCAACGTCCTGACTTTC.

Details on this clone: A junction end diverges from the germline sequence, so it may reflect a read error. CDR3 nucleotides: TGTGCCTGGAGATGGACAGGGAACGCTGAAGCTTTCTTT. This translates into CAWRWTGNAEAFF. V gene TRBV30 combines with J gene TRBJ1-1, with 8 positions matching TRBD1. CDR3 size: 13 residues. Germline V lookup: CDR1 GTSNPN, CDR2 SVGIG (reference sequence).

The chain uses TRBV6-5 and TRBJ1-2; D uncertain. V lost 2 bases, J lost 8 bases, and 12 bases lay in between. This CDR3 has 13 residues. Germline V gene data show CDR1 as MNHEY and CDR2 as SVGAGI. CDR3 sequence: CASSYAPVQGYTF. In DNA form, the CDR3 reads TGTGCCAGCAGTTACGCCCCCGTACAGGGCTACACCTTC.

The chain is built from TRBV19 and TRBJ2-7, with D perhaps TRBD2 (6 bases). Between the trimmed V and J ends, which lost 3 bases and 4 bases, there was a span of 10 bases. Per germline, CDR1 LNHDA and CDR2 SQIVND (reference sequence). CDR3 length: 13 amino acids. The CDR3 nucleotides are TGTGCCAGTAGTATTGGAGGAGGGTACGAGCAGTACTTC. Its translation is CASSIGGGYEQYF.

The V call is TRBV9, the J call TRBJ2-3; D uncertain. Germline loops: CDR1 SGDLS, CDR2 YYNGEE. CDR3 size: 13 residues. Trimming cost V 3 bases and J 2 bases, with 7 bases left between them. Written as DNA, the CDR3 is TGTGCCAGCAGCGAGCCCCCCACAGATACGCAGTATTTT. Protein sequence: CASSEPPTDTQYF.

The chain uses TRBV6-1 and TRBJ1-2; 10 bases line up with TRBD1. After removal of 3 bases from V and 5 bases from J, the junction contained 9 bases not matched to a gene. Germline CDR1 MNHNS, CDR2 SASEGT. This CDR3 has 16 residues. The CDR3 protein is CASSEQGQGFLYGYTF. Written as DNA, the CDR3 is TGTGCCAGCAGTGAGCAGGGACAGGGGTTCCTATATGGCTACACCTTC.

This rearrangement joins TRBV5-1 to TRBJ1-1; D ambiguous. V dropped 2 bases and J dropped 6 bases, with 11 bases sitting between them. CDR1 and CDR2 from the germline V gene are SGHRS and YFSETQ. This CDR3 has 13 residues. This CDR3 reads CASSLGVTAEAFF. In DNA, the CDR3 is TGCGCCAGCAGCTTAGGAGTCACGGCTGAAGCTTTCTTT.

This rearrangement joins TRBV18 to TRBJ1-5, with 12 bases matching TRBD1. The germline V gene encodes CDR1 KGHSH and CDR2 LQKENI. Trimming removed 6 bases from V and 6 bases from J; junction bases left unmatched: 3. This CDR3 has 14 residues. Here the CDR3 reads CASSRGQGAQPQHF. CDR3 nucleotides: TGTGCCAGCTCGCGGGGACAGGGGGCTCAGCCCCAGCATTTT.

The chain is built from TRBV7-9 and TRBJ2-5; no definite D call. Germline-derived CDR1 and CDR2 are SEHNR and FQNEAQ (reference sequence). Trimming removed 5 bases at V and 2 bases at J, with 3 bases between. This CDR3 comprises 11 residues. CDR3 coding DNA: TGTGCCAGCAGCCTACAAGAGACCCAGTACTTC. Protein product: CASSLQETQYF. The variable domain in full, completed from reference TRBV7-9 and TRBJ2-5, reads DTGVSQNPRHKITKRGQNVTFRCDPISEHNRLYWYRQTLGQGPEFLTYFQNEAQLEKSRLLSDRFSAERPKGSFSTLEIQRTEQGDSAMYLCASSLQETQYFGPGTRLLVL.

This clone occurred a few times. DNA for the CDR3: TGTGCCAGCAGTGAACAGGCGACGATAAACTATGGCTACACCTTC. Protein product: CASSEQATINYGYTF. V is TRBV6-1 and J is TRBJ1-2; no definite D call. Trimming left V 2 bases short and J 2 bases short, with 12 bases between. The CDR3 is 15 amino acids. Germline values: CDR1 MNHNS, CDR2 SASEGT.

This clone occurred once. The chain carries TRBV25-1 and TRBJ2-2; TRBD1 aligns across 8 bases. V lost 2 bases to trimming and J lost 5 bases; unmatched junction nucleotides: 4. The CDR3 runs to 15 residues. Germline V gene data show CDR1 as MGHDK and CDR2 as SYGVNS. The CDR3 DNA follows: TGTGCCAGCAGTGAACAGGGGGCAGGAACCGGGGAGCTGTTTTTT. This encodes CASSEQGAGTGELFF.

This sequence joins TRBV4-1 and TRBJ1-1; no firm D call. Germline V gene sequence: CDR1 MGHRA, CDR2 YSYEKL. This CDR3 comprises 16 residues. The V end was cut by 0 bases, the J end by 1 base, with 12 bases between. The CDR3 is CASSQDYSRPNTEAFF. DNA for the CDR3: TGCGCCAGCAGCCAAGATTATAGCCGTCCGAACACTGAAGCTTTCTTT.

The chain carries TRBV18 and TRBJ2-1; D perhaps matches TRBD2 (5 bases). Trimming stripped 3 bases from V and 0 bases from J, with 12 bases between. CDR3 length: 16 amino acids. CDR1 KGHSH and CDR2 LQKENI come from the germline V gene. The CDR3 spells CASSPPSGDSYNEQFF. The CDR3 bases are TGTGCCAGCTCACCGCCGAGCGGAGACTCCTACAATGAGCAGTTCTTC. The full variable domain, completed using reference TRBV18 and TRBJ2-1, is NAGVMQNPRHLVRRRGQEARLRCSPMKGHSHVYWYRQLPEEGLKFMVYLQKENIIDESGMPKERFSAEFPKEGPSILRIQQVVRGDSAAYFCASSPPSGDSYNEQFFGPGTRLTVL.

The rearrangement joins TRBV4-3 to TRBJ2-7, with 8 bases lining up with TRBD2. J gave up 0 bases and V 1 base, and 5 bases lay outside the gene matches. The CDR3 is 16 residues long. CDR1 and CDR2 (germline): LGHNA, YSLEER. The CDR3 loop is CASSQGGSGVSYEQYF. The CDR3 DNA reads as TGCGCCAGCAGCCAAGGGGGTAGCGGGGTCTCCTACGAGCAGTACTTC.

The rearrangement uses TRBV5-1 and TRBJ1-2, with D perhaps TRBD1 (5 bases). Germline assignment: CDR1 SGHRS and CDR2 YFSETQ. The CDR3 is made up of 13 amino acids. Trimming left V 1 base short and J 4 bases short, with 8 bases between. The CDR3 coding sequence is TGCGCCAGCAGCTTGATGCAGGGCTATGGCTACACCTTC. It specifies CASSLMQGYGYTF.

This clone was seen just once. The CDR3 protein is CASREPGSPYTF. The CDR3, as DNA: TGTGCCAGCAGGGAACCAGGGTCCCCCTACACCTTC. V usage is TRBV27 and J usage is TRBJ1-2; TRBD1 is a possible D gene (5 bases). CDR1 and CDR2 from the germline V gene are MNHEY and SMNVEV (reference sequence). The V and J ends lost 6 bases and 10 bases respectively, with 15 bases between them. There are 12 residues in the CDR3.

The chain couples TRBV30 to TRBJ1-1, with D unresolved. V shed 4 bases and J shed 1 base, with 13 bases lying between them. The germline V gene encodes CDR1 GTSNPN and CDR2 SVGIG (reference sequence). The CDR3 is 14 amino acids. The CDR3 sequence is CAWNVGLRNTEAFF. CDR3 bases: TGTGCCTGGAATGTAGGACTTCGGAACACTGAAGCTTTCTTT.

Comments on this clone: This specimen includes other DNA sequences encoding the same CDR3. The chain has TRBV7-6 and TRBJ2-2, with D hard to call. The CDR3 runs to 13 residues. Trimming stripped 1 base from V and 5 bases from J, with 5 bases between. Germline CDR1 and CDR2: SGHVS and FNYEAQ. The chain's CDR3 is CASSLVSTGELFF. The DNA for the CDR3 is TGTGCCAGCAGCTTAGTCAGTACCGGGGAGCTGTTTTTT.

This sequence joins TRBV7-8 and TRBJ1-1, with TRBD1 matching 10 bases. Germline assignment: CDR1 SGHVS and CDR2 FQNEAQ. There are 13 residues in the CDR3. V lost 10 bases and J lost 1; bases outside the gene matches: 3. This CDR3 is CAIDRGPNTEAFF. As DNA, the CDR3 is TGTGCCATTGACAGGGGGCCGAACACTGAAGCTTTCTTT. Full variable domain (missing parts from reference TRBV7-8 and TRBJ1-1): GAGVSQSPRYKVAKRGQDVALRCDPISGHVSLFWYQQALGQGPEFLTYFQNEAQLDKSGLPSDRFFAERPEGSVSTLKIQRTQQEDSAVYLCAIDRGPNTEAFFGQGTRLTVV.

The V and J genes are TRBV7-9 and TRBJ2-2; tentative D call: TRBD2 (6 bases). V gave up 1 base and J gave up 6 bases, with 9 bases separating them. From germline, CDR1 is SEHNR and CDR2 FQNEAQ (reference sequence). The CDR3 sequence is 14 residues long. CDR3 nucleotide sequence: TGTGCCAGCAGCTTAGGCGGGGTCCCCGGGGAGCTGTTTTTT. This encodes CASSLGGVPGELFF.